Listed below are T cell receptor beta chains from one sample, sequenced in a study of blood T cell repertoires in COVID-19. Profiled with immunoSEQ multiplex PCR; TCRdb holds only in-frame clones, not every one. This table has about 150,000 clones, roughly 90% appearing once. The sequenced sample was PBMCs or T cells enriched from blood (not recorded which). The origin of the receptors is a woman in her 30s with acute COVID-19. Each CDR3 is given with its conserved first and last residue. Each record gives: V gene, J gene, clone size, D gene, CDR3 DNA, CDR3 protein. D genes are given only for firm matches. Part of the rows lack a size; the others show once, few, many or a class for expanded clones.

V: TRBV2; J: TRBJ1-1; size: NA; D: NA; DNA: TGTGCCAGCAGTGAAGACGGTCGGTACACTGAAGCTTTCTTT; CDR3: CASSEDGRYTEAFF
V: TRBV7-8; J: TRBJ2-7; size: few; D: NA; DNA: TGTGCCAGCAGCTTAGCGCAGGAGGGGTTGGGGGAGCAGTACTTC; CDR3: CASSLAQEGLGEQYF
V: TRBV28; J: TRBJ1-2; size: NA; D: TRBD1; DNA: TGTGCCAGCAGTTCAGCAGGGGGGTATGGCTACACCTTC; CDR3: CASSSAGGYGYTF
V: TRBV18; J: TRBJ2-1; size: NA; D: TRBD2; DNA: TGTGCCAGCTCACCATTGCGTCTAGCGGGAGACATTGGCAATGAGCAGTTCTTC; CDR3: CASSPLRLAGDIGNEQFF
V: TRBV7-9; J: TRBJ1-1; size: few; D: NA; DNA: TGTGCCAGCAGCTTGGCCACTGAAGCTTTCTTT; CDR3: CASSLATEAFF
V: TRBV5-8; J: TRBJ1-2; size: few; D: TRBD1; DNA: TGTGCCAGCAGCGACGGACAGGGCAGGAACTATGGCTACACCTTC; CDR3: CASSDGQGRNYGYTF
V: TRBV3-1/TRBV3-2; J: TRBJ2-3; size: NA; D: TRBD2; DNA: TGTGCCAGCAGCCAAGGGACTAGCGGGGCCGGGGATACGCAGTATTTT; CDR3: CASSQGTSGAGDTQYF
V: TRBV6-6; J: TRBJ2-3; size: NA; D: TRBD2; DNA: TGTGCCAGCAGCCGACTAGCGGGAGCGTGGGCAGATACGCAGTATTTT; CDR3: CASSRLAGAWADTQYF
V: TRBV19; J: TRBJ2-6; size: NA; D: NA; DNA: TGTGCCAGTAGCCCTATTGTAGCCTCTGGGGCCAACGTCCTGACTTTC; CDR3: CASSPIVASGANVLTF
V: TRBV10-2; J: TRBJ1-2; size: NA; D: TRBD1; DNA: TGCGCCAGCAGTCCGACAGGGGTCGGTGGCTACACCTTC; CDR3: CASSPTGVGGYTF
V: TRBV9; J: TRBJ2-1; size: NA; D: TRBD2; DNA: TGTGCCAGCAGCGTAGGACCAGCGGGAGAGGGCAATGAGCAGTTCTTC; CDR3: CASSVGPAGEGNEQFF
V: TRBV10-3; J: TRBJ2-5; size: NA; D: TRBD2; DNA: TGTGCCATCAGTGAGCCAACTAGCGGGAGTTCGGAGACCCAGTACTTC; CDR3: CAISEPTSGSSETQYF
V: TRBV6-4; J: TRBJ2-3; size: NA; D: TRBD2; DNA: TGTGCCAATCGACCGGGACTAGCGGGAGGGGGCCCAGATACGCAGTATTTT; CDR3: CANRPGLAGGGPDTQYF
V: TRBV2; J: TRBJ1-5; size: once; D: TRBD1; DNA: TGTGCCAGCAGCGGAGACAGGGGTGGCAATCAGCCCCAGCATTTT; CDR3: CASSGDRGGNQPQHF
V: TRBV2; J: TRBJ1-2; size: NA; D: NA; DNA: TGTGCCAGCACAGGGCTTTACCTGGGGGGCTACACCTTC; CDR3: CASTGLYLGGYTF
V: TRBV27; J: TRBJ1-1; size: NA; D: NA; DNA: TGTGCCAGCAGTGCCAGGGACATGAACACTGAAGCTTTCTTT; CDR3: CASSARDMNTEAFF
V: TRBV5-1; J: TRBJ2-3; size: NA; D: TRBD2; DNA: TGCGCCAGCAGCTTGCTTAGCGGGATTGCAGATACGCAGTATTTT; CDR3: CASSLLSGIADTQYF
V: TRBV4-3; J: TRBJ2-3; size: NA; D: TRBD2; DNA: TGCGCCAGCAGCCAAGATGGACTAGCGGGAGGAGGGGGCACAGATACGCAGTATTTT; CDR3: CASSQDGLAGGGGTDTQYF
V: TRBV27; J: TRBJ2-3; size: few; D: NA; DNA: TGTGCCAGCAGTTACCGGGACTTCACAGATACGCAGTATTTT; CDR3: CASSYRDFTDTQYF
V: TRBV28; J: TRBJ2-1; size: NA; D: NA; DNA: TGTGCCAGCAGTTTGGGAGACAATGAGCAGTTCTTC; CDR3: CASSLGDNEQFF
V: TRBV5-1; J: TRBJ2-1; size: NA; D: NA; DNA: TGCGCCAGCAGCTTGGGACTTTACAATGAGCAGTTCTTC; CDR3: CASSLGLYNEQFF
V: TRBV5-4; J: TRBJ1-1; size: NA; D: NA; DNA: TGTGCCAGCAGCTTAATAGGGGTGAACACTGAAGCTTTCTTT; CDR3: CASSLIGVNTEAFF
V: TRBV6-2/TRBV6-3; J: TRBJ1-2; size: NA; D: TRBD1; DNA: TGTGCCAGCAGTCCCCCCCGGACAGGGAACTATGGCTACACCTTC; CDR3: CASSPPRTGNYGYTF
V: TRBV7-2; J: TRBJ1-1; size: NA; D: TRBD1; DNA: TGTGCCAGCAGCCTCGTACAGGGGATGAACACTGAAGCTTTCTTT; CDR3: CASSLVQGMNTEAFF
V: TRBV18; J: TRBJ2-7; size: NA; D: NA; DNA: TGTGCCAGCTCACCACCACAGGACTACGAGCAGTACTTC; CDR3: CASSPPQDYEQYF
V: TRBV6-1; J: TRBJ1-3; size: NA; D: NA; DNA: TGTGCCAGCAGTGATTATCCACGGGGTGGAAACACCATATATTTT; CDR3: CASSDYPRGGNTIYF
V: TRBV29-1; J: TRBJ1-2; size: NA; D: TRBD1; DNA: TGCAGCGTTGAAAGACAGGGAGGTGTGGATGGCTACACCTTC; CDR3: CSVERQGGVDGYTF
V: TRBV19; J: TRBJ2-7; size: NA; D: NA; DNA: TGTGCCAGTAGTATAGATTTGTACAGCGAGCAGTACTTC; CDR3: CASSIDLYSEQYF
V: TRBV7-8; J: TRBJ2-1; size: NA; D: TRBD2; DNA: TGTGCCAGCAGCTTAGTTGGGGCGGGAGGGACAGATGAGCAGTTCTTC; CDR3: CASSLVGAGGTDEQFF
V: TRBV28; J: TRBJ2-5; size: NA; D: TRBD2; DNA: TGTGCCAGCAGTGCCCATAGCGGGAGAGGGACCCAGTACTTC; CDR3: CASSAHSGRGTQYF
V: TRBV19; J: TRBJ1-1; size: NA; D: NA; DNA: TGTGCCAGTAGACCAAACATTGGGGCTTCCGGCACTGAAGCTTTCTTT; CDR3: CASRPNIGASGTEAFF
V: TRBV3-1/TRBV3-2; J: TRBJ2-5; size: NA; D: TRBD2; DNA: TGTGCCAGCAGCCAAGAATCGTCTAGCGGGTTCCAAGAGACCCAGTACTTC; CDR3: CASSQESSSGFQETQYF
V: TRBV27; J: TRBJ1-5; size: NA; D: NA; DNA: TGTGCCAGCAGTTTATATGGGAGCGGGCCCCAGCATTTT; CDR3: CASSLYGSGPQHF
V: TRBV11-3; J: TRBJ2-2; size: NA; D: TRBD2; DNA: TGTGCCAGCAGCTTGAGCGGGGTGAACACCGGGGAGCTGTTTTTT; CDR3: CASSLSGVNTGELFF
V: TRBV30; J: TRBJ2-7; size: NA; D: TRBD2; DNA: TGTGCCTGGTTTAAGACGACTAGCGGGAGTAAGAGGGGCTACGAGCAGTACTTC; CDR3: CAWFKTTSGSKRGYEQYF
V: TRBV7-9; J: TRBJ2-1; size: many; D: TRBD2; DNA: TGTGCCAGCAGCTTAGCGTTGGCGGGAGCTCATAATGAGCAGTTCTTC; CDR3: CASSLALAGAHNEQFF
V: TRBV12-3/TRBV12-4; J: TRBJ2-7; size: NA; D: NA; DNA: TGTGCCAGCAACGTGGGCGATCCCTACGAGCAGTACTTC; CDR3: CASNVGDPYEQYF
V: TRBV3-1/TRBV3-2; J: TRBJ2-5; size: NA; D: TRBD2; DNA: TGTGCCAGCAGCCAAGATCTCGGACTAGCGGGAAGAGAGACCCAGTACTTC; CDR3: CASSQDLGLAGRETQYF
V: TRBV27; J: TRBJ2-1; size: NA; D: TRBD1; DNA: TGTGCCAGCAGTTCGGGGACAGAGCTCAATGAGCAGTTCTTC; CDR3: CASSSGTELNEQFF
V: TRBV9; J: TRBJ2-1; size: once; D: NA; DNA: TGTGCCAGCAGCGTAGCCAGGGATAATGAGCAGTTCTTC; CDR3: CASSVARDNEQFF
V: TRBV14; J: TRBJ2-7; size: NA; D: TRBD1; DNA: TGTGCCAGCTGGAGGGGGACAGGGTTTCATCCGAGCTCCTACGAGCAGTACTTC; CDR3: CASWRGTGFHPSSYEQYF
V: TRBV6-5; J: TRBJ2-3; size: NA; D: TRBD2; DNA: TGTGCCAGCAGTTATAGGCTAGCGGGAGCGGTAGATACGCAGTATTTT; CDR3: CASSYRLAGAVDTQYF
V: TRBV29-1; J: TRBJ2-6; size: NA; D: NA; DNA: TGCAGCGTTGGGACAGCATCTGGGGCCAACGTCCTGACTTTC; CDR3: CSVGTASGANVLTF
V: TRBV18; J: TRBJ2-7; size: NA; D: NA; DNA: TGTGCCAGCTCCGACTCGGCGGCCTACGAGCAGTACTTC; CDR3: CASSDSAAYEQYF
V: TRBV5-4; J: TRBJ2-1; size: NA; D: TRBD2; DNA: TGTGCCAGCAGCTTGCCCTTCGGACTAGCGGACAGCTCCTACAATGAGCAGTTCTTC; CDR3: CASSLPFGLADSSYNEQFF
V: TRBV27; J: TRBJ2-4; size: NA; D: TRBD2; DNA: TGTGCCAGCGGACCCTTAGCGGGAGCACCGGAAAACATTCAGTACTTC; CDR3: CASGPLAGAPENIQYF
V: TRBV28; J: TRBJ2-7; size: NA; D: TRBD1; DNA: TGTGCCAGCCGACAGGGGGCGTTTGGTTTTGCAAGGGTCTCCTACGAGCAGTACTTC; CDR3: CASRQGAFGFARVSYEQYF
V: TRBV28; J: TRBJ1-5; size: NA; D: NA; DNA: TGTGCCAGCGGGAACAGGGGCAATCAGCCCCAGCATTTT; CDR3: CASGNRGNQPQHF